Listed here are 16 T cell receptor beta chains from one sample, sequenced in a study of OX40 agonist ivuxolimab in advanced cancers. TCRdb keeps only in-frame clones here, not all; method: immunoSEQ multiplex PCR. The sample lists about 98,000 clones; more than 85% were seen once. Specimen: CD4+ or CD8+ T cells sorted from blood, collected in a trial of the OX40 agonist ivuxolimab. Receptor source: an adult with an advanced solid tumor such as melanoma, head and neck, liver or kidney cancer.

The chain combines TRBV5-5 with TRBJ2-1; 8 bases match TRBD2. There are 15 residues in the CDR3. The germline CDR1 and CDR2 sequences are SGHKS and YYEKEE (reference sequence). With 0 bases clipped from V and 4 bases from J, the junction kept 3 bases outside the gene matches. DNA of the CDR3: TGTGCCAGCAGCTTGGGGGCGGGAGGTTACAATGAGCAGTTCTTC. Amino acid sequence: CASSLGAGGYNEQFF.

In its sample, this clone was seen once. This chain links TRBV6-6 with TRBJ2-1; 7 nucleotides match TRBD1. This CDR3 has 16 residues. Germline V CDR1 and CDR2: MNHNY, SVGAGI (reference sequence). J was trimmed by 2 bases and V by 2 bases; bases with no gene match: 6. The DNA for the CDR3 is TGTGCCAGCAGTTACCAACCGGGACAGCCCTACAATGAGCAGTTCTTC. Translation: CASSYQPGQPYNEQFF.

The chain employs TRBV30 and TRBJ2-4; D call uncertain. The CDR3 runs 13 residues. Germline V lookup: CDR1 GTSNPN, CDR2 SVGIG (reference sequence). V was pared by 2 bases and J by 6 bases, with 11 bases between. The CDR3 is CAWSPSLGNIQYF. CDR3 coding DNA: TGTGCCTGGAGTCCGTCTTTGGGAAACATTCAGTACTTC.

The chain couples TRBV5-4 to TRBJ1-6, with a tentative D call TRBD1 (5 bases). Germline CDR1 SGHNT, CDR2 YYREEE (reference sequence). The length of the CDR3 is 15 residues. Deletions cut 0 bases from V and 9 bases from J, with 13 bases between. Here the CDR3 reads CASSLDPGGSSPLHF. The CDR3 DNA reads as TGTGCCAGCAGCTTGGACCCTGGGGGTAGTTCACCCCTCCACTTT.

This chain connects TRBV5-1 to TRBJ2-1; maybe TRBD2 (7 bases). This CDR3 comprises 15 residues. Germline V gene sequence: CDR1 SGHRS, CDR2 YFSETQ. V was trimmed by 6 bases and J by 3 bases, leaving 16 bases between them. The CDR3 nucleotides read TGCGCCAGCACCCAGGGGTCTAGCGGCTACAATGAGCAGTTCTTC. Translated: CASTQGSSGYNEQFF.

With regard to this clone: The same CDR3 also results from other DNA sequences found in this sample. V is TRBV2 and J is TRBJ2-5; D remains unclear. V gave up 2 bases and J gave up 5 bases, with 6 bases separating them. The CDR3 is 12 amino acids. Germline lookup yields CDR1 SNHLY and CDR2 FYNNEI. In DNA form, the CDR3 reads TGTGCCAGCAGTGAAAGGTCGGAGACCCAGTACTTC. Amino acids: CASSERSETQYF.

V usage is TRBV7-3 and J usage is TRBJ2-3, with 11 bases matching TRBD2. Germline CDR1 is SGHTA and CDR2 is FQGTGA. The V gene end was trimmed by 5 bases and the J gene end by 9 bases; junction bases not matched to a gene: 4. This CDR3 is 13 amino acids long. The CDR3: CASSPTSGSTQYF. In DNA, the CDR3 is TGTGCCAGCAGCCCCACTAGCGGGAGCACGCAGTATTTT.

The chain links TRBV2 to TRBJ2-7; perhaps TRBD1 as D (6 bases). Deletions cut 1 base from V and 9 bases from J, with 10 bases between. This CDR3 has 12 amino acids. In germline, CDR1 is SNHLY, CDR2 FYNNEI. DNA of the CDR3: TGTGCCAGCAGTGAAGAACAGGGTGTGCAGTACGTC. Translated: CASSEEQGVQYV.

The rearrangement joins TRBV2 to TRBJ2-2; TRBD2 matches at 7 bases. J lost 4 bases, V lost 7 bases, and 3 bases had no gene match. Looked up from germline, CDR1 is SNHLY and CDR2 is FYNNEI. The CDR3 spans 13 residues. CDR3 protein: CASTPGGTGELFF. The CDR3 DNA reads TGTGCCAGCACGCCGGGGGGCACCGGGGAGCTGTTTTTT.

The chain uses TRBV6-1 and TRBJ2-1; D is perhaps TRBD1 or TRBD2 (5 bases each). The CDR3 covers 15 residues. Germline V lookup: CDR1 MNHNS, CDR2 SASEGT. The V and J ends lost 6 bases and 4 bases respectively, with 16 bases between them. The CDR3 DNA is TGTGCCAGCAGGGCCGGGGCAGACACATACAATGAGCAGTTCTTC. Its translation: CASRAGADTYNEQFF.

The chain employs TRBV9 and TRBJ2-3; possible D gene TRBD2, 5 bases. Germline loops: CDR1 SGDLS, CDR2 YYNGEE. The CDR3 contains 13 residues. The V end was cut by 0 bases, the J end by 7 bases, with 9 bases between. In DNA, the CDR3 is TGTGCCAGCAGCGTAGCCGGGGTCCATACGCAGTATTTT. Translation gives CASSVAGVHTQYF.

In its sample, this clone was seen once. This sequence joins TRBV11-1 and TRBJ2-1; 11 bases line up with TRBD2. Losses at the gene ends were 5 bases for V and 9 bases for J; bases not matched to a gene: 3. CDR3 length equals 13 residues. Germline V lookup: CDR1 SGHAT, CDR2 FQDESV (reference sequence). CDR3 DNA: TGTGCCAGCAGCCCAGGGACTAGCGGTGAGCAGTTCTTC. This sequence encodes CASSPGTSGEQFF.

The gene calls are TRBV6-1 and TRBJ1-5; 8 nucleotides align to TRBD1. V was clipped by 4 bases and J by 2 bases; unmatched bases: 4. This CDR3 has 15 amino acids. Germline lookup yields CDR1 MNHNS and CDR2 SASEGT. CDR3 loop: CASSGGQVRNQPQHF. The CDR3 DNA follows: TGTGCCAGCAGTGGGGGACAGGTACGCAATCAGCCCCAGCATTTT.

The V gene is TRBV30, the J gene TRBJ1-1; no clear D gene. This CDR3 region has 13 residues. Germline V gives CDR1 GTSNPN, CDR2 SVGIG (reference sequence). V lost 7 bases, J lost 8 bases, and 20 bases lay in between. The CDR3 loop reads CASIGRVVTEAFF. The DNA of the CDR3 is TGTGCCTCGATCGGGAGAGTGGTAACAGAAGCTTTCTTT.

This chain joins TRBV19 and TRBJ2-1; D not certain. V lost 2 bases and J 0 bases, leaving 8 bases between the germline ends. CDR3 size: 15 residues. The germline CDR1 and CDR2 sequences are LNHDA and SQIVND (reference sequence). The CDR3 coding sequence is TGTGCCAGTAGTATAACTCCTAGCTCCTACAATGAGCAGTTCTTC. Translation gives CASSITPSSYNEQFF.

The rearrangement links TRBV5-1 to TRBJ1-3; TRBD1 matches at 9 bases. Per the germline V gene, CDR1 is SGHRS and CDR2 is YFSETQ. The CDR3 consists of 17 residues. V was pared by 0 bases and J by 5 bases, with 9 bases of the junction left unmatched. This chain's CDR3 is CASSLAGRDRARNTIYF. Written as DNA, the CDR3 is TGCGCCAGCAGCTTGGCCGGCCGGGACAGGGCTAGAAACACCATATATTTT.